The next 4 T cell receptor beta chains were all read from a single sample in a study of glioma-infiltrating T cells after dendritic cell vaccination. The assay was immunoSEQ multiplex PCR, and TCRdb's table has in-frame clones only and misses some. The sample carries tens of thousands of clones, about 80% recorded once. Here the sequenced sample was blood, taken before dendritic cell vaccination. These receptors all come from a human donor with glioblastoma.

The chain carries TRBV9 and TRBJ1-4, with D uncertain. Germline V gene sequence: CDR1 SGDLS, CDR2 YYNGEE. The V gene lost 3 bases and the J gene lost 4 bases, with 13 bases spanning the gap. CDR3 length: 15 residues. CDR3 sequence (DNA): TGTGCCAGCAGCGCCAAACCCTCCGGTAATGAAAAACTGTTTTTT. This gives the protein CASSAKPSGNEKLFF.

The rearrangement joins TRBV29-1 to TRBJ2-2, with 7 nucleotides matching TRBD1. The CDR3 is 13 residues long. Germline V gene lookup returns CDR1 SQVTM and CDR2 ANQGSEA. The V gene end was trimmed by 7 bases and the J gene end by 1 base; junction bases not matched to a gene: 3. The CDR3 reads CSARQGNTGELFF. The CDR3 DNA reads as TGCAGCGCCAGACAGGGGAACACCGGGGAGCTGTTTTTT.

Written as DNA, the CDR3 is TGTGCCAGTAGTAAACCCGGGACAGCCAACAATCAGCCCCAGCATTTT. Translation: CASSKPGTANNQPQHF. The chain recombines TRBV19 with TRBJ1-5, with 7 bases aligning to TRBD1. The trim removed 4 bases at V and 3 bases at J, leaving 9 bases unmatched. The CDR3 has 16 residues. The germline CDR1 and CDR2 sequences are LNHDA and SQIVND (reference sequence).

The V call is TRBV30, the J call TRBJ2-5; no reliable D call. The germline gives CDR1 GTSNPN, CDR2 SVGIG (reference sequence). The CDR3 has 13 amino acids. V was shortened by 3 bases and J by 5 bases, with 13 bases between the two germline ends. CDR3 coding DNA: TGTGCCTGGAGCGCCCCCCCGCAGGAGACCCAGTACTTC. Residues: CAWSAPPQETQYF.